Only a few counts were recorded for the clone carrying this T cell receptor beta chain. What it binds is not known. The CDR3 has 15 amino acids. CDR1 is MDHEN, CDR2 SYDVKM, per germline. The V gene lost 6 bases and the J gene lost 7 bases, with 19 bases spanning the gap. This specimen belongs to a study of post-analysis software for immune sequencing data. Libraries were made from TCR beta cDNA, and they carried unique molecular identifiers. Starting from approximately 1 to 10 million T cells, the study yielded approximately 500,000 cDNA molecules. TCRdb reprocessed the PCR reads with MiXCR, giving one entry per CDR3 protein. The table includes 650,000 to 850,000 distinct CDR3 sequences, roughly 46% detected once. Overall study findings and caveats: Analysis by F measure revealed that same-batch samples clustered strongly together. Compared with controls, patients had more of roughly 5 TRBV segments, including TRBV5-6, TRBV5-1 and TRBV20-1.

Sequences were obtained from blood. This clonotype was sampled from a girl aged 5 to 17 with multiple sclerosis. The chain carries TRBV28 and TRBJ2-1; D might be TRBD1 (6 bases). The CDR3 DNA follows: TGTGCCAGCAGCAAGGGACAACTGCCTCGGAATGAGCAGTTCTTC. Translation: CASSKGQLPRNEQFF.